This TCR beta chain originates from a study of blood T cell repertoires in COVID-19. Method: immunoSEQ multiplex PCR; TCRdb's copy keeps in-frame clones and lacks some. The sample includes roughly 570,000 clones, roughly nine tenths of them seen just once. There are 12 residues in the CDR3. Trimming removed 2 bases from V and 11 bases from J, with 7 bases in between. Seattle patient enrollment occurred during active infection, with longitudinal follow-up thereafter. This chain uses TRBV12-3 or TRBV12-4 with TRBJ1-6; D is undetermined. The TCR sequence derives from a woman between 50 and 59 years old with COVID-19, enrolled during active disease. Sequencing input: peripheral blood. The CDR3 here is CASSLPEAPLHF. CDR3 bases: TGTGCCAGCAGTTTACCCGAGGCACCCCTCCACTTT.